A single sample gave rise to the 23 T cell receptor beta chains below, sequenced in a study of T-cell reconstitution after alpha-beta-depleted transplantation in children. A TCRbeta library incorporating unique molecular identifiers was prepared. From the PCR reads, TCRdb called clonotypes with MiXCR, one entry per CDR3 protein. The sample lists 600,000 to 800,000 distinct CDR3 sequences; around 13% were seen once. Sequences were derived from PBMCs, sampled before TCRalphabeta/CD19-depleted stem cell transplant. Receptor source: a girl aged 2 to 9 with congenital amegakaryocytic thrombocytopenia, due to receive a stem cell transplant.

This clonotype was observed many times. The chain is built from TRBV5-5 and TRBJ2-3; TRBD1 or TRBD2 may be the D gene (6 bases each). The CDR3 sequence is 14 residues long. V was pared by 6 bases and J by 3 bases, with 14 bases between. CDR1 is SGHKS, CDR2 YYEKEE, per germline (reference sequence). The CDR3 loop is CASTFEGGTDTQYF. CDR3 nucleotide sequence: TGTGCCAGCACCTTTGAGGGGGGAACAGATACGCAGTATTTT.

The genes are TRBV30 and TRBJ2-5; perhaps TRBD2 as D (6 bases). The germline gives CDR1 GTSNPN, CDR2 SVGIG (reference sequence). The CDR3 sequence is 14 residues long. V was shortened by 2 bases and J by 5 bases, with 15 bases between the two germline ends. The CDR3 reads CAWSPGRRFETQYF. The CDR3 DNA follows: TGTGCCTGGAGTCCAGGGAGGAGGTTTGAGACCCAGTACTTC. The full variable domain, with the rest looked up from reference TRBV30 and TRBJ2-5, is SQTIHQWPATLVQPVGSPLSLECTVEGTSNPNLYWYRQAAGRGLQLLFYSVGIGQISSEVPQNLSASRPQDRQFILSSKKLLLSDSGFYLCAWSPGRRFETQYFGPGTRLLVL.

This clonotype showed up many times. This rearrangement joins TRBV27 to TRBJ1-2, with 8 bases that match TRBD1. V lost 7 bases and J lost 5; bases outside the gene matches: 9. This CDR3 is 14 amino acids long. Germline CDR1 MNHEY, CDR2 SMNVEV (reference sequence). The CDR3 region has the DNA TGTGCCAGCACCTCCGGGACAGGCGTTTATGGCTACACCTTC. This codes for CASTSGTGVYGYTF.

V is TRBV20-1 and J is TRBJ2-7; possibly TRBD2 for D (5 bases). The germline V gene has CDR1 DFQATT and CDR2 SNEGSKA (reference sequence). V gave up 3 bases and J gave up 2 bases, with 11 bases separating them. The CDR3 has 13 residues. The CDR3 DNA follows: TGCAGTGCTAGGAACAGACTAACCTACGAGCAGTACTTC. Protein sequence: CSARNRLTYEQYF.

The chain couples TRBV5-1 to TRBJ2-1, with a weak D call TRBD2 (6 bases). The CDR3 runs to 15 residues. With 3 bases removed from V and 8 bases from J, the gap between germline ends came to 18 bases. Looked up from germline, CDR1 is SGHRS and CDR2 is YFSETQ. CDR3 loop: CASSYGGSGGDEQFF. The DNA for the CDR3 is TGCGCCAGCAGCTACGGAGGGAGCGGAGGCGATGAGCAGTTCTTC.

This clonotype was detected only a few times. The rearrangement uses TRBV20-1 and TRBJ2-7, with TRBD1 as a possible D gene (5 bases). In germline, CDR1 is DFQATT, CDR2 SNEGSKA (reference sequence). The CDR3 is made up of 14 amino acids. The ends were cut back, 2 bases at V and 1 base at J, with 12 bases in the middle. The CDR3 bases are TGCAGTGCTAGACCTCTTCAGGGTTCCTACGAGCAGTACTTC. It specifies CSARPLQGSYEQYF.

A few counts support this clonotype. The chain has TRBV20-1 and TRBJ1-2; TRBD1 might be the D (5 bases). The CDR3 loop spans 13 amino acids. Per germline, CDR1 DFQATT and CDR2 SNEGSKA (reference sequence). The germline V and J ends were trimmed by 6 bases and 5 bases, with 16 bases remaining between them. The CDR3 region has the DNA TGCAGTGCGAGGGAGGGCAGGGAATATGGCTACACCTTC. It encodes CSAREGREYGYTF.

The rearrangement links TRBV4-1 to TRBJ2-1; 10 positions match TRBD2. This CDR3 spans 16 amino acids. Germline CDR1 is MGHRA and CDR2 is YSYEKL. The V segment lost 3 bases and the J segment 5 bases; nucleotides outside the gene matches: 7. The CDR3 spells CASSQKQGLADNEQFF. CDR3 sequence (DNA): TGCGCCAGCAGCCAGAAGCAAGGACTAGCGGACAATGAGCAGTTCTTC.

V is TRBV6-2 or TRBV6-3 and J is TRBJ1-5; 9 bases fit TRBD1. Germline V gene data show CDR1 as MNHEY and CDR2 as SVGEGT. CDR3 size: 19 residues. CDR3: CTISHTDRGRGSGNQPQHF. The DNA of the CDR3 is TGTACCATCAGCCATACCGACAGGGGGAGAGGATCTGGCAATCAGCCCCAGCATTTT.

For the CDR3, the DNA is TGCAGTGCTAGAGATCTAGGAGGGGGCTCCTACGAGCAGTACTTC. Translating gives CSARDLGGGSYEQYF. The rearrangement joins TRBV20-1 to TRBJ2-7, with D perhaps assigned TRBD1 or TRBD2 (6 bases each). The germline V gene has CDR1 DFQATT and CDR2 SNEGSKA (reference sequence). Trimming pared 0 bases from V and 0 bases from J, leaving 12 bases between. This CDR3 has 15 residues.

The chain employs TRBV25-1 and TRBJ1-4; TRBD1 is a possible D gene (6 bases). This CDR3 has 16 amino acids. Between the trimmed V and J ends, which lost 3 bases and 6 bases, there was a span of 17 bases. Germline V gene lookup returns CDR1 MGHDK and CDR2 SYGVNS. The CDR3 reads CASSDGNRAGYEKLFF. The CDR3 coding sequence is TGTGCCAGCAGTGATGGGAACAGGGCCGGTTATGAAAAACTGTTTTTT. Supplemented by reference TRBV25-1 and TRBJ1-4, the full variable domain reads EADIYQTPRYLVIGTGKKITLECSQTMGHDKMYWYQQDPGMELHLIHYSYGVNSTEKGDLSSESTVSRIRTEHFPLTLESARPSHTSQYLCASSDGNRAGYEKLFFGSGTQLSVL.

CDR3 residues: CASSPQNRGRYNEQFF. CDR3 nucleotides: TGTGCCAGCAGCCCCCAAAACAGGGGGCGGTATAATGAGCAGTTCTTC. The chain is built from TRBV7-3 and TRBJ2-1; 9 bases map to TRBD1. Trimming removed 5 bases from V and 7 bases from J; junction bases left unmatched: 12. This CDR3 has 16 amino acids. Germline V gene lookup returns CDR1 SGHTA and CDR2 FQGTGA.

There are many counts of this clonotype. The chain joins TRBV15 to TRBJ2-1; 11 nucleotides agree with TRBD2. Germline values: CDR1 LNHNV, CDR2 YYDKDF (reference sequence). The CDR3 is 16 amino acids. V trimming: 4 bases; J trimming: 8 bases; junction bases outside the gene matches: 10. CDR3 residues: CATSIRLAGRVDEQFF. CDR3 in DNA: TGTGCCACCAGCATTAGACTAGCGGGACGTGTGGATGAGCAGTTCTTC.

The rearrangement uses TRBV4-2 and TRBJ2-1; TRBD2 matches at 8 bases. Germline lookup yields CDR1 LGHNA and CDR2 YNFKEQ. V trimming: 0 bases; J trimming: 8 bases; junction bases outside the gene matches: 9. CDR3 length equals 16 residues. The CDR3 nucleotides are TGTGCCAGCAGCCAAGATCGAGCGGGAGTATCACATGAGCAGTTCTTC. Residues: CASSQDRAGVSHEQFF.

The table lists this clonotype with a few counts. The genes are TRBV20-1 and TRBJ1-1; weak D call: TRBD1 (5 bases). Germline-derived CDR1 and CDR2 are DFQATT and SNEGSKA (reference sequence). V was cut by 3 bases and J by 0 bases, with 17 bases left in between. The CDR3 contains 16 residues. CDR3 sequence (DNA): TGCAGTGCTAGCGGGGCAATAGAAAAAATGAACACTGAAGCTTTCTTT. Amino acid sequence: CSASGAIEKMNTEAFF.

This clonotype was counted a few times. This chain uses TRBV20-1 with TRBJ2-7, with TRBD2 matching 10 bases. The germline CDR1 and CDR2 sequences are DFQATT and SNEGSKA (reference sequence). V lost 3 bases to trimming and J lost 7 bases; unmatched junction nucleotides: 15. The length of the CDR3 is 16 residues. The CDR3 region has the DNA TGCAGTGCTAGCTGGGTAACTAGCGGGAAGGCGCCGGAGCAGTACTTC. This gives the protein CSASWVTSGKAPEQYF.

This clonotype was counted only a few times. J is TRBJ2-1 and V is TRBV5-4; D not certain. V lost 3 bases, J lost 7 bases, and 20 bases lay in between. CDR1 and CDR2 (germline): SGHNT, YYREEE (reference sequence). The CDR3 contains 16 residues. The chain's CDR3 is CASSSPSMGLLNEQFF. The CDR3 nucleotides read TGTGCCAGCAGCTCCCCAAGCATGGGTCTACTTAATGAGCAGTTCTTC.

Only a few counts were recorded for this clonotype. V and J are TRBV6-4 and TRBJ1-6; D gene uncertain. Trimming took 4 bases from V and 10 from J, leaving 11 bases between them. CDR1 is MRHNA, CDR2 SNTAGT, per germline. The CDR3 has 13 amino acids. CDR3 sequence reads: CASSGASGSPLHF. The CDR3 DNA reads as TGTGCCAGCAGTGGGGCCAGCGGGTCACCCCTCCACTTT.

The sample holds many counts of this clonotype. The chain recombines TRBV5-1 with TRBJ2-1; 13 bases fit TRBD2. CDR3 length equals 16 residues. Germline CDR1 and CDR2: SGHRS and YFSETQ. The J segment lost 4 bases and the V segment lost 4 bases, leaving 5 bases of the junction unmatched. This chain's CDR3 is CASSPGLAGVYNEQFF. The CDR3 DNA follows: TGCGCCAGCAGCCCAGGACTAGCGGGAGTATACAATGAGCAGTTCTTC.

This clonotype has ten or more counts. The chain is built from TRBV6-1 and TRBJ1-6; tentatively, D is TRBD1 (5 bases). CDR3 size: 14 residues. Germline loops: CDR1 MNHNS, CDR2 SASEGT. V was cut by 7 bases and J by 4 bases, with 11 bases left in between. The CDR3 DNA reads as TGTGCCAGCAAAGGGGAAGTATATAATTCACCCCTCCACTTT. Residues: CASKGEVYNSPLHF.

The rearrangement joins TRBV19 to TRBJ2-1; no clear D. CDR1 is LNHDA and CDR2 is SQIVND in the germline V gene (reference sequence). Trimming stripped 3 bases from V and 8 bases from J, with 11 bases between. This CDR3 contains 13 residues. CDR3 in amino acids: CASSIVGFYEQFF. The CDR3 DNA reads TGTGCCAGTAGTATCGTCGGCTTTTATGAGCAGTTCTTC.

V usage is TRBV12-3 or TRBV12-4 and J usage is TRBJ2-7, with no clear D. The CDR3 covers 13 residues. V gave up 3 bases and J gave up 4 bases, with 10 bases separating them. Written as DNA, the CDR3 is TGTGCCAGCAGTTTTACTGAGCTGTACGAGCAGTACTTC. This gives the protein CASSFTELYEQYF.

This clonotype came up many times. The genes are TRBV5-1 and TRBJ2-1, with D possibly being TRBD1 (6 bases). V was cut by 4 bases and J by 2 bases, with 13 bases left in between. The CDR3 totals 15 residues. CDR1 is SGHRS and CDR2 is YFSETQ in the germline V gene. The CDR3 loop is CASSRTDFTYNEQFF. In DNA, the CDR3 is TGCGCCAGCAGCCGGACAGACTTTACCTACAATGAGCAGTTCTTC.